This T cell receptor (beta chain) was observed in a study of PD-1 blockade in classical Hodgkin lymphoma. Repertoires were generated with immunoSEQ multiplex PCR, while TCRdb's copy carries only in-frame clones and drops some. The table includes about 15,000 clones, about 86% detected once. Deletions cut 3 bases from V and 2 bases from J, with 16 bases between. Germline lookup yields CDR1 ENHRY and CDR2 SYGVKD. The CDR3 loop spans 16 amino acids. About this clone: As yet, its antigen is unknown.

Whole-study results and caveats: Before treatment, TCR diversity in newly diagnosed patients was reportedly lower than in healthy donors.

Regarding time point: newly diagnosed, previously untreated cHL patient sample. Thawed PBMCs underwent magnetic negative selection to yield purified CD4+ T cells. This TCR derives from a human donor with classical Hodgkin lymphoma. The J gene is TRBJ1-1, the V gene TRBV10-3; D is possibly TRBD1 (5 bases). The source material was CD4+ T cells from blood. This chain's CDR3 is CAISDWGPDYNTEAFF. As DNA, the CDR3 is TGTGCCATCAGTGATTGGGGACCCGATTATAACACTGAAGCTTTCTTT.